Given below is one T cell receptor (beta chain) in context. The antigen is unknown. Patients were ineligible given autoimmune disease history or systemic immunosuppression. Libraries were prepared by immunoSEQ multiplex PCR; TCRdb keeps only in-frame clonotypes and omits some of them. The sample lists 43,000 or so clones; around nine tenths were seen once. This entry is derived from a study of OX40 agonist ivuxolimab in advanced cancers. Overall study context: Melanoma, hepatocellular carcinoma, head and neck or renal cell cancer occurred in dose-escalation patients. Whole-study findings and limits: Low clonal expansion, among the lowest seen, marked partial responders at 0.1-3.0 mg/kg.

After removal of 5 bases from V and 7 bases from J, the junction contained 14 bases not matched to a gene. Germline CDR1 is MDHEN and CDR2 is SYDVKM. This CDR3 has 17 residues. The sequence derives from an adult with an advanced solid tumor such as melanoma, head and neck, liver or kidney cancer. The sample consisted of CD4+ or CD8+ T cells sorted from blood, taken in a trial of the OX40 agonist ivuxolimab. The chain couples TRBV28 to TRBJ2-1; TRBD2 matches at 10 bases. In DNA form, the CDR3 reads TGTGCCAGCAGTACCCAGAGCGGGAGGGGCACTCTAAATGAGCAGTTCTTC. This codes for CASSTQSGRGTLNEQFF.